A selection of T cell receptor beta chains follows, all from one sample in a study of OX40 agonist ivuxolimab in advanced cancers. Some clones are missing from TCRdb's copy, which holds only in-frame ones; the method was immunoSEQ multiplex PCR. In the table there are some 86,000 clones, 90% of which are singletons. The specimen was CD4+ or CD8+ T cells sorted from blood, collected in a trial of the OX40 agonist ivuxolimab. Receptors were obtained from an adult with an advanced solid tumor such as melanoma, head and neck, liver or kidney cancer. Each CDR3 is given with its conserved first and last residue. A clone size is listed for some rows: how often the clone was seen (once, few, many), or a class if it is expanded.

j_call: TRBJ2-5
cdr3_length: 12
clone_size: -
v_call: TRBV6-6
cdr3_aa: CASSYSWETQYF

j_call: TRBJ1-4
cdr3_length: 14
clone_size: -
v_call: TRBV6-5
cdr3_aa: CASSGEPNRVKLFF

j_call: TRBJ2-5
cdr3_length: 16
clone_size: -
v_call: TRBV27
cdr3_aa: CASRRLGDRGQETQYF

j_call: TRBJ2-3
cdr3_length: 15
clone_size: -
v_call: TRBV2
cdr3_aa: CASSLLTGGPGTQYF

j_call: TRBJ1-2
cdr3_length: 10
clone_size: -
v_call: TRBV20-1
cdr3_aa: CSAHSGGYTF

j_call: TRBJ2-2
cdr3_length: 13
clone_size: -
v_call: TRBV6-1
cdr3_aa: CAARDRVTGELFF

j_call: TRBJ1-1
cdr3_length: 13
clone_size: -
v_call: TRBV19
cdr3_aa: CASSKFNRAEAFF

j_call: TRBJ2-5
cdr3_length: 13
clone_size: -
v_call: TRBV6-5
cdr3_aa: CASRKTAQETQYF

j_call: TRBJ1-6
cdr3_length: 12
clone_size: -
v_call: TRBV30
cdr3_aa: CAWRAGDVPLHF

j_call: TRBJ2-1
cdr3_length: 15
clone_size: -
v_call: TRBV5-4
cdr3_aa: CASSSSGGAYNEQFF

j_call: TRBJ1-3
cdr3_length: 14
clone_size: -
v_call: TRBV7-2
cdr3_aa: CASSLRQGGNTIYF

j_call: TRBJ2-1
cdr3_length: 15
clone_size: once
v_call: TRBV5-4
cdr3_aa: CASSHGTSGNNEQFF

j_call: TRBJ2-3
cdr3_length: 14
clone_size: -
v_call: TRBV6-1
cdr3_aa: CASSIRQGADTQYF

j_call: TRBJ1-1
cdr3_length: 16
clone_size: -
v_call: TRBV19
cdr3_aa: CASSVGGPGRNTEAFF

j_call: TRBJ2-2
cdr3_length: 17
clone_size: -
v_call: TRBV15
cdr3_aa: CATSFRPGQGNTGELFF

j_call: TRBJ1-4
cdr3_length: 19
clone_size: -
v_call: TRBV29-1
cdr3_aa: CSVGHRVIAGGASNEKLFF

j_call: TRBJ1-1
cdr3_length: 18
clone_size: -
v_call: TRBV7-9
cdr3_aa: CASSLTPGQGAGYTEAFF

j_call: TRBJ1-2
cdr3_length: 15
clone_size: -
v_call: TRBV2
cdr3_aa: CASSSPGVSGYGYTF

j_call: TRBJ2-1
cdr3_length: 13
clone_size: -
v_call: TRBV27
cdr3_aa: CASSRAVYNEQFF

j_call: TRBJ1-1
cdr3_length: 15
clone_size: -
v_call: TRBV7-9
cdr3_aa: CASSPLGRANTEAFF

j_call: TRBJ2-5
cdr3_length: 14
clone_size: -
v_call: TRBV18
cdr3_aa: CASSLHPGEETQYF

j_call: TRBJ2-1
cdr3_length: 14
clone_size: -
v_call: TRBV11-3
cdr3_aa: CASSLGGLYNEQFF

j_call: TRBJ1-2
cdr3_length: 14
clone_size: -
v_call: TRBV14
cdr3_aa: CASSRDRGFYGYTF

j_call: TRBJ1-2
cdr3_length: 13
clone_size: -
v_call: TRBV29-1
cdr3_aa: CSGLAGTDYGYTF

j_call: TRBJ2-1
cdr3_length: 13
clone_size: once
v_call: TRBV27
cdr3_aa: CASSYMVYHEQFF

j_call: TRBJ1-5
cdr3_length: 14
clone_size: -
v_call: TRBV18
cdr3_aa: CASSQQGSNQPQHF

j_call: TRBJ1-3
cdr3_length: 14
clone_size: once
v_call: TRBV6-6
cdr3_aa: CASSPGGAGNTIYF